This entry describes one TCR beta chain. Original methodology: Amplification from reference gene primers served as the basis for estimated nucleated cell counts. Assay used: immunoSEQ multiplex PCR; TCRdb lists only in-frame clones, some missing. The V and J calls and clone size are taken from that table; D and trimming were inferred from the DNA. The sample shows roughly 260,000 clones, more than 90% of them seen only once. This sample is drawn from a study of blood T cell repertoires in COVID-19. Germline V CDR1 and CDR2: LGHNA, YSLEER. The CDR3 sequence is 15 residues long. Trimming stripped 4 bases from V and 3 bases from J, with 15 bases between.

This receptor was obtained from a person between 18 and 30 years old with COVID-19, enrolled during active disease. The V gene is TRBV4-3, the J gene TRBJ1-1, with D perhaps TRBD1 (6 bases). The sample was peripheral blood. CDR3: CASSPYRVGDTEAFF. The CDR3 DNA sequence: TGCGCCAGCAGCCCCTACAGGGTAGGTGACACTGAAGCTTTCTTT.